This TCR beta chain was identified in a study of graft-versus-host responses after intestinal transplantation. Study as a whole: All recipients were given anti-thymocyte globulin induction, and tacrolimus and steroids were then administered for approximately 3 years.

The protocol was immunoSEQ multiplex PCR, while the TCRdb copy is restricted to in-frame clones and leaves out a portion. The sample lists approximately 54,000 clones, roughly 89% occurring once. Germline V gene data show CDR1 as WSHSY and CDR2 as SAAADI. The CDR3 extends over 14 amino acids. Trimming left V 5 bases short and J 4 bases short, with 12 bases between. The V gene is TRBV10-2, the J gene TRBJ1-5, with D hard to call. The sequencing used PBMCs, collected around 95 weeks after intestinal transplant. The origin of this receptor is a human patient who received an intestinal transplant, so some T cells may come from the graft donor. CDR3 sequence (DNA): TGCGCCAGCAGTCTCCCAGGCTCGAATCAGCCCCAGCATTTT. Protein product: CASSLPGSNQPQHF.